The clone carrying this T cell receptor beta chain was counted only a few times. Its antigen is not known. The data were obtained in a study of T-cell memory formation after mild COVID-19. From 5'RACE with constant-segment primers came TCR alpha and TCR beta cDNA libraries that carried sample barcodes and UMIs. TCRdb reanalysed the 5' RACE reads using MiXCR and keeps one entry per CDR3 protein. Of 75,000 to 95,000 distinct CDR3 sequences in the sample, less than 15% were seen once. Overall study findings and caveats: Day 15 to 85 contractors were CD4/CD8 balanced; later expanders leaned CD4+.

This sequence originates from a man in his late teens or twenties who had mild COVID-19 (a few samples of this study predate the infection). Cell type and time point are not known. The specimen sequenced was PBMCs or a T cell subset sorted from them (not recorded which).

CDR3 loop: CATSDPRASSYNEQFF. The CDR3 DNA reads as TGTGCCACCAGTGACCCAAGGGCGAGCTCCTACAATGAGCAGTTCTTC. This chain uses TRBV24-1 with TRBJ2-1; D remains ambiguous. The CDR3 has 16 residues. In germline, CDR1 is KGHDR, CDR2 SFDVKD. V dropped 4 bases and J dropped 0 bases, with 12 bases sitting between them.